This record concerns one T cell receptor (beta chain) sequence. Sequenced by immunoSEQ multiplex PCR; TCRdb stores in-frame clones only, minus some. This sample has about 610,000 clones, with approximately 90% found just once. This CDR3 is 15 amino acids long. Germline V gene lookup returns CDR1 MGHRA and CDR2 YSYEKL. With V trimmed by 1 base and J by 2 bases, 5 bases remained unmatched. This record belongs to a study of shared T cell receptors in the human thymus. The sample was also reused in another study, on human thymus T cells.

The rearrangement joins TRBV4-1 to TRBJ2-7; 7 nucleotides line up with TRBD1. Specimen: thymocytes. The TCR was taken from a boy less than two years old with a congenital heart defect. The chain's CDR3 is CASSQGTGTAYEQYF. In DNA, the CDR3 is TGCGCCAGCAGCCAAGGGACCGGGACAGCCTACGAGCAGTACTTC.